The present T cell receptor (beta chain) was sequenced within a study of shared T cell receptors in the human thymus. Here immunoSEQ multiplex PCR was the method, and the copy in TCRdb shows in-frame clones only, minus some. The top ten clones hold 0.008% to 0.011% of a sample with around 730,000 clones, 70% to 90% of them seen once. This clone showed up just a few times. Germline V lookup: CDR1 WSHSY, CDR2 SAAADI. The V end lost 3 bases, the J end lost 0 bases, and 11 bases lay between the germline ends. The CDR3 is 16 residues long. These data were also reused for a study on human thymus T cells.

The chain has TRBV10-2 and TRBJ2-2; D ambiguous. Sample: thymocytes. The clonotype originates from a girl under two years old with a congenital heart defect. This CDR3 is CASSEGSGTNTGELFF. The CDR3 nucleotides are TGCGCCAGCAGTGAAGGTTCAGGAACGAACACCGGGGAGCTGTTTTTT.